This TCR beta chain was sequenced in a study of OX40 agonist ivuxolimab in advanced cancers. A note on the overall study: Ivuxolimab was a fully human IgG2 agonistic monoclonal antibody targeting the costimulatory receptor OX40 (CD134). Intravenous ivuxolimab was administered to patients every 2 weeks at six dose levels: 0.01, 0.1, 0.3, 1.5, 3 and 10 mg/kg. Among the 52 dose-escalation patients, some 20 had hepatocellular carcinoma, around 15 melanoma, 9 renal cell carcinoma and 9 head and neck cancer. A male proportion of almost 85% and a mean age of around 60 years, ranging from 23 to 79, were recorded for the dose-escalation cohort. Patients were allowed to have had prior anti-PD-1, anti-PD-L1 or anti-CTLA-4 therapy, and approximately 37% of the dose-escalation patients had been treated with checkpoint inhibitors. Partial responses were achieved by three dose-escalation patients, of whom one had hepatocellular carcinoma and two had cutaneous melanoma. Peripheral TCRbeta sequencing aimed to test whether ivuxolimab altered TCR sequence diversity and caused clonal T-cell expansion. The paper describes the monotherapy dose-escalation part (N ≈ 52 patients) of the phase I trial of ivuxolimab.

Patients with a history of autoimmune disease or receiving systemic immunosuppression were excluded from the trial. In every dose cohort, peripheral blood was drawn for TCR sequencing at baseline, cycle 4 day 1, and cycle 7 day 1. The samples were taken from a phase I, first-in-human, multicenter, open-label dose-escalation trial of ivuxolimab. Adults with locally advanced or metastatic melanoma, renal cell carcinoma, hepatocellular carcinoma or head and neck squamous cell carcinoma were enrolled in the trial. Before TCR sequencing, CD4+ T cells and CD8+ T cells from peripheral blood were sorted into separate populations. With respect to this clone: Its antigen is not yet known. No base-level quality is on record; no much larger clone is a single base apart.

Genomic DNA was extracted from sorted cells for sequencing of the TCRbeta CDR3 region. TCRbeta CDR3 regions were sequenced using the immunoSEQ Assay. As stored in TCRdb, this immuneACCESS dataset retains in-frame rearrangements with V and J assigned. A fraction of the clones does not appear; measured against another copy, unresolved V genes explain less than half of the discrepancy, and the remainder lacks a known reason. The sample data list 65,000 to 90,000 clones, and roughly nine tenths of these were observed just once. The ten biggest clones cover under 0.85% of the sample. Here is what the overall study found, with its caveats: Low levels of normalized T-cell clonal expansion were also seen in some patients who did not respond. In partial responders in the 0.1-3.0 mg/kg groups, normalized peripheral clonal expansion was found to be among the lowest, especially among CD8+ T cells. After ivuxolimab, expanded clones were on average more numerous among CD8+ T cells than among CD4+ T cells. Which antigens the clonally expanded peripheral T cells were specific for was not determined. At doses of 0.1 to 3.0 mg/kg, clonal expansion of both CD4+ and CD8+ blood T cells was observed from baseline to week 6.

The trim is 2 bases for V and 4 bases for J, with a gap of 12 bases between the germline ends. CDR1 SGHTA and CDR2 FQGNSA were looked up in the germline V gene. From the cysteine through the phenylalanine, the CDR3 covers 15 amino acids. Here the CDR3 DNA is all that survives: 45 bases in frame from base 1. The sequence derives from an adult with an advanced solid tumor such as melanoma, head and neck, liver or kidney cancer. The chain couples TRBV7-2 to TRBJ1-5, with TRBD1 perhaps the D gene, on 6 matching bases. This specimen was CD4+ or CD8+ T cells sorted from blood, taken in a trial of the OX40 agonist ivuxolimab. The CDR3 protein is CASSLRAGENQPQHF. Read as DNA, the sequence is TGTGCCAGCAGCTTACGTGCAGGGGAGAATCAGCCCCAGCATTTT.